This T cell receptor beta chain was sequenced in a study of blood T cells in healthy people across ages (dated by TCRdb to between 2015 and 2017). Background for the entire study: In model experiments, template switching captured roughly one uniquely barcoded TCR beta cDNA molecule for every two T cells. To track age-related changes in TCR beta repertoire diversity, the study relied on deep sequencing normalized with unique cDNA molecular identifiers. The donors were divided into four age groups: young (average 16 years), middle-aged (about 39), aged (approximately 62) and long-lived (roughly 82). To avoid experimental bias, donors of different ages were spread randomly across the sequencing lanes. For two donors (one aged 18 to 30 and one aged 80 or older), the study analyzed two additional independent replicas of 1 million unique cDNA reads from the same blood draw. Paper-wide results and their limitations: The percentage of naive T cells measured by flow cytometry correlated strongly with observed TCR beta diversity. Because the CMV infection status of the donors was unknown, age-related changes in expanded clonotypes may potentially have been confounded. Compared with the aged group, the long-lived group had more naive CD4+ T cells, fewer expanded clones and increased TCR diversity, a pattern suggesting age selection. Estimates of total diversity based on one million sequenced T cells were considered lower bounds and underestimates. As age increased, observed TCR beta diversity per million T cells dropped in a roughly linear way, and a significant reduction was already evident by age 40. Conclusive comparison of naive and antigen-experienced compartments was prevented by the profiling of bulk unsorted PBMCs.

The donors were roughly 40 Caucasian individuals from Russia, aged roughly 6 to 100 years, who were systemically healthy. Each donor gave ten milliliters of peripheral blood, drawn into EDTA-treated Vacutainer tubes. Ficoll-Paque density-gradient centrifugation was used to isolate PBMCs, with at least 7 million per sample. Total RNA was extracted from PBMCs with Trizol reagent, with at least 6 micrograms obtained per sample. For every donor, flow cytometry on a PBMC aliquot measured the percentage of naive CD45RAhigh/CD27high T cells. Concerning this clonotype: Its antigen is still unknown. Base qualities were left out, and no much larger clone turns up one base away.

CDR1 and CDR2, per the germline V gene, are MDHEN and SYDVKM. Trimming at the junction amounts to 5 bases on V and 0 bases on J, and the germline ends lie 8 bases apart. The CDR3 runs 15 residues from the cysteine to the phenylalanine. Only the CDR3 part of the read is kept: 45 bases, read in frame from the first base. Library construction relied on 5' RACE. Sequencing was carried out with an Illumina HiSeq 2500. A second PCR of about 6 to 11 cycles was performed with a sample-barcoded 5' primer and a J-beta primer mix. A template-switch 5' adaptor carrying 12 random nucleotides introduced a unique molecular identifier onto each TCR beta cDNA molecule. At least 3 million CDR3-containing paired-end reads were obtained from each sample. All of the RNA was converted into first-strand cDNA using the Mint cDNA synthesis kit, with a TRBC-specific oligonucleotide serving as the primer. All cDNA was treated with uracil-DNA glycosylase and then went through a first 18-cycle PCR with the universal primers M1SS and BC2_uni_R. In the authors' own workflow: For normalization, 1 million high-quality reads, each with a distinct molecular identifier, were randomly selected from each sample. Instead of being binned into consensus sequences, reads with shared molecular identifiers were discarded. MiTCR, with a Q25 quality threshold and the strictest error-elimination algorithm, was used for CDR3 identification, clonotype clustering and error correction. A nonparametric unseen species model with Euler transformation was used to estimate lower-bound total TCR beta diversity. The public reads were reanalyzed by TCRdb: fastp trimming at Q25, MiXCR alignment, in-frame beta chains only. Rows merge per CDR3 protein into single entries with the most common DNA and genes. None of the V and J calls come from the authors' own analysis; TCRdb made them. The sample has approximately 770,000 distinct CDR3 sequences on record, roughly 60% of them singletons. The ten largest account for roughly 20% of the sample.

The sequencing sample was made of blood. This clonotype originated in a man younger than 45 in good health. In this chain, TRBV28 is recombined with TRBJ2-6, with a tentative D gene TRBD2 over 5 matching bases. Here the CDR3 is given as CASSTSPSGANVLTF. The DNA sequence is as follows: TGTGCCAGCAGTACTAGTCCCTCTGGGGCCAACGTCCTGACTTTC.